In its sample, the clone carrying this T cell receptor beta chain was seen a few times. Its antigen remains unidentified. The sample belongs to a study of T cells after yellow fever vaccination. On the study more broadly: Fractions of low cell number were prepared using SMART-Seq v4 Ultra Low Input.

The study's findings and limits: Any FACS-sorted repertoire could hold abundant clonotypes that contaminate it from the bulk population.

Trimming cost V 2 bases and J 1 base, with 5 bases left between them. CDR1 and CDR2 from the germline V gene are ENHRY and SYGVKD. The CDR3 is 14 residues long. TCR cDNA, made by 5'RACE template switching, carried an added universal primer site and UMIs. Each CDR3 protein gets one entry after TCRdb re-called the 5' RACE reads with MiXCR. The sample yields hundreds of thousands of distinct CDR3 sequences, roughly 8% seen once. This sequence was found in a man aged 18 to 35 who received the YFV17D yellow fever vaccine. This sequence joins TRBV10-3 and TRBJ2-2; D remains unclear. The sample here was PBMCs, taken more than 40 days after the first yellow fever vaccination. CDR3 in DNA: TGTGCCATCAGTGAGACAAGGAACACCGGGGAGCTGTTTTTT. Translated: CAISETRNTGELFF.